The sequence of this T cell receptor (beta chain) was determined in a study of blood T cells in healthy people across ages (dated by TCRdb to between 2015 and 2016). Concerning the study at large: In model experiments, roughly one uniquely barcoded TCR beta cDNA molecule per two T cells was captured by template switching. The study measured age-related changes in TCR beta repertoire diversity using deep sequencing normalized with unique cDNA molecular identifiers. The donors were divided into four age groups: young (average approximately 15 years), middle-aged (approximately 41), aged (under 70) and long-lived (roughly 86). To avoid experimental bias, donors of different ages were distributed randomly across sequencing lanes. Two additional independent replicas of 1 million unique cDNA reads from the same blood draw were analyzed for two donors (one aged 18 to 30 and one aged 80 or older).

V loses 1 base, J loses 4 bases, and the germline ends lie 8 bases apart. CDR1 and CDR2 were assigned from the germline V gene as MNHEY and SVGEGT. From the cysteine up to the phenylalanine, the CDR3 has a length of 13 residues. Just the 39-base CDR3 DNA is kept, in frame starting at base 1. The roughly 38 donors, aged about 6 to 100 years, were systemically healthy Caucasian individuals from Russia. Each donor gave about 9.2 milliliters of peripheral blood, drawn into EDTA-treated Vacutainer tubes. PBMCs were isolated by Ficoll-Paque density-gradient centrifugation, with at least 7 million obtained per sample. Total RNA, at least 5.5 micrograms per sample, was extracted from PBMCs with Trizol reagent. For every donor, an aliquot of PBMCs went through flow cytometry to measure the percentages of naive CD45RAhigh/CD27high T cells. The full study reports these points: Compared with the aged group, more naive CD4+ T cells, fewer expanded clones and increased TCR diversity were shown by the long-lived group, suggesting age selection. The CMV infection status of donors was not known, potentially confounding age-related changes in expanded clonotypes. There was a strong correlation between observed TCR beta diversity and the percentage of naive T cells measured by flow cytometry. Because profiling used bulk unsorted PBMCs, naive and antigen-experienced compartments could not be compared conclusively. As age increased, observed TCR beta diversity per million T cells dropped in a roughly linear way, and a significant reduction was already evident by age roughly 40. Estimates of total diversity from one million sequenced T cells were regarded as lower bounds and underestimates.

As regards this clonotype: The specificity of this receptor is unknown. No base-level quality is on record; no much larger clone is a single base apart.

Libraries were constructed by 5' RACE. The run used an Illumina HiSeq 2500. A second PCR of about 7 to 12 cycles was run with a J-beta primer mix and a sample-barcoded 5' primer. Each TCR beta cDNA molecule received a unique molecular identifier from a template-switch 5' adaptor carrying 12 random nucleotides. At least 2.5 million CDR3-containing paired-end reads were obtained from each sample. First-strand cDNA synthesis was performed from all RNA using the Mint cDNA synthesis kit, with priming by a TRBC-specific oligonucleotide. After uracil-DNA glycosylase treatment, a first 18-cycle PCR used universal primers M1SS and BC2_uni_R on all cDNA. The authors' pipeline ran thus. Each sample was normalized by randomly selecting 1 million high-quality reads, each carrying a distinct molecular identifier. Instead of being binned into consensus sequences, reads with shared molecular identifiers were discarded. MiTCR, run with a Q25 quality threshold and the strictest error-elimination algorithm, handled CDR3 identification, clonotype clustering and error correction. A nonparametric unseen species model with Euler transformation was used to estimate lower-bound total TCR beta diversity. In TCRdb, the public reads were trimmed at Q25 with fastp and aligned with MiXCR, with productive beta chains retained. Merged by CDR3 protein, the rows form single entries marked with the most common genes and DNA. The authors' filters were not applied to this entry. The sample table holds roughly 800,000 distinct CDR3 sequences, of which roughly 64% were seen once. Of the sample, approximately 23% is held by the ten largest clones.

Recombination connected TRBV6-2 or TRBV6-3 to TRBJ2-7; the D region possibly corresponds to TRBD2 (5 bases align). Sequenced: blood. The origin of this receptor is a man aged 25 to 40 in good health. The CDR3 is CASSYFGGYEQYF. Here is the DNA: TGTGCCAGCAGTTACTTCGGCGGGTACGAGCAGTACTTC.